This TCR beta chain was sequenced for a study of blood T cell repertoires in COVID-19. Clones were read by immunoSEQ multiplex PCR, and TCRdb kept only the in-frame ones, dropping some. The data contain a few hundred thousand clones, about 89% of them seen just once; the ten biggest clones take up around 1.3%. The sample was PBMCs or T cells enriched from blood (not recorded which). This clonotype was sampled from a human donor in a cohort exposed to, infected with or recovered from COVID-19 (not recorded which). The donor label of this sample is uncertain.

The CDR3: CASSLRGTSRTNTGELFF. CDR3 sequence (DNA): TGTGCCAGCAGTTTACGGGGGACTAGCAGAACGAACACCGGGGAGCTGTTTTTT. The chain employs TRBV27 and TRBJ2-2; 9 nucleotides line up with TRBD2. Germline V lookup: CDR1 MNHEY, CDR2 SMNVEV (reference sequence). The CDR3 totals 18 residues. V lost 2 bases to trimming and J lost 0 bases; unmatched junction nucleotides: 7.